The clone carrying this T cell receptor (beta chain) was seen more than once but under ten times. Its cognate antigen is unknown. Germline CDR1 and CDR2: LNHDA and SQIVND (reference sequence). The CDR3 sequence is 14 residues long. V was clipped by 6 bases and J by 0 bases, with 11 bases between them. This sample stems from a study of CD8 T cells in ankylosing spondylitis. General study findings and limits: Seemingly distinctive of ankylosing spondylitis blood was a TCR beta motif formed by eight highly homologous variants. Matched synovial fluid from ankylosing spondylitis patients was reported to be enriched for disease-linked clones.

Molecular-barcoded quantitative 5'-RACE produced these TCR beta libraries. TCRdb passed the 5' RACE reads through MiXCR, listing each CDR3 protein once. This sample has nearly 350,000 distinct CDR3 sequences, with approximately 15% found just once. The TCR sequence derives from a male donor with ankylosing spondylitis or in good health (not recorded which). The sequencing sample was made of blood, either unsorted or a sorted T cell fraction (not recorded which). The chain combines TRBV19 with TRBJ1-2, with D possibly TRBD1 on 6 matching bases. The CDR3 DNA reads TGTGCCAGTAGCACGACAGGAGCTAACTATGGCTACACCTTC. It codes for CASSTTGANYGYTF.